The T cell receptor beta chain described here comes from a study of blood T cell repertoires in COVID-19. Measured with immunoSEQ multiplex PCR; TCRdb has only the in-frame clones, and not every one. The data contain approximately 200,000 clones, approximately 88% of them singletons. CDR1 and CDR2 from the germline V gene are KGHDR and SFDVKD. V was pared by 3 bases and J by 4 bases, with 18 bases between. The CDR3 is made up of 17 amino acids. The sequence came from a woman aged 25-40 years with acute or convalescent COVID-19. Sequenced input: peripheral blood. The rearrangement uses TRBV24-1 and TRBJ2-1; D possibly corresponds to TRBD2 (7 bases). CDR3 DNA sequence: TGTGCCACCAGTGATCGAGGGGGAGGGGGGAGGTACAATGAGCAGTTCTTC. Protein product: CATSDRGGGGRYNEQFF.